Here is one TCR beta chain with its context. V dropped 4 bases and J dropped 8; count of bases not matched to a gene: 7. Germline V gives CDR1 SEHNR, CDR2 FQNEAQ (reference sequence). The CDR3 contains 16 residues. This sample is part of a study of blood T cell repertoires in COVID-19. The wider study: Spain, Italy and the United States supplied samples that represented acute and convalescent COVID-19. The cDNA or gDNA used as material had been derived from T cells, B-cell-depleted T cells, or PBMCs.

Original methodology: Reference gene primer amplification gave nucleated cell count estimates. Data came from immunoSEQ multiplex PCR; TCRdb stores just in-frame clones and leaves some out. The V and J calls and the clone size are those of that table, but D and trimming were determined from the DNA. Here the sample spans approximately 390,000 clones, 70% to 90% being singletons. The Seattle patients, enrolled during active infection, were followed longitudinally. The V gene is TRBV7-9, the J gene TRBJ2-1; 14 nucleotides match TRBD2. The clonotype originates from an older woman with COVID-19, enrolled during active disease. Source material: peripheral blood. The DNA for the CDR3 is TGTGCCAGCAGCTACGGACTAGCGGGGGGACCCGATGAGCAGTTCTTC. Translated, it gives CASSYGLAGGPDEQFF.